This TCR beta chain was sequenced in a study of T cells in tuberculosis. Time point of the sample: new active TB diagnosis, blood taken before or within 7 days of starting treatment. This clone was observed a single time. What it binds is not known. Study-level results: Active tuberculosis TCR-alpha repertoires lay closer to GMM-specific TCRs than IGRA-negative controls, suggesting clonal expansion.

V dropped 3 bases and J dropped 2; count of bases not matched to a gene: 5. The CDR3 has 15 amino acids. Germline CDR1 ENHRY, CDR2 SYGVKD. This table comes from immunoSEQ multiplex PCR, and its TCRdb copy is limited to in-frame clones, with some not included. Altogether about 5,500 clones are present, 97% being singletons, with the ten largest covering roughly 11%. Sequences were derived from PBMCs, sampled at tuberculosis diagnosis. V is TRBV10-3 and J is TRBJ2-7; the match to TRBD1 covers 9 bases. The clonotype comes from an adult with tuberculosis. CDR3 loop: CAISDLRTGAYEQYF. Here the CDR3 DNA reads TGTGCCATCAGTGACCTACGGACAGGGGCCTACGAGCAGTACTTC.